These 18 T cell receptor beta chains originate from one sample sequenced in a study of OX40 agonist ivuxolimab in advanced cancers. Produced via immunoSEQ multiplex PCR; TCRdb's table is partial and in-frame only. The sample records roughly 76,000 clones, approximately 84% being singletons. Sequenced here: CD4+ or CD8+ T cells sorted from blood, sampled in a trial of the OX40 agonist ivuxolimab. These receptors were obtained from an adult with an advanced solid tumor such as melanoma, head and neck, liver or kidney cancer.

As DNA, the CDR3 is TGTGCCAGCAGCTTAGGGACACACGACACCGGGGAGCTGTTTTTT. It translates to CASSLGTHDTGELFF. This chain uses TRBV7-9 with TRBJ2-2, with D possibly being TRBD1 (5 bases). This CDR3 has 15 residues. Trimming cost V 1 base and J 3 bases, with 9 bases left between them. Germline V lookup: CDR1 SEHNR, CDR2 FQNEAQ (reference sequence).

Here the CDR3 DNA reads TGTGCCAGCAGTTCCGGTGAAGCGGGGAACTATGGCTACACCTTC. Its protein is CASSSGEAGNYGYTF. This sequence joins TRBV6-5 and TRBJ1-2; D is undetermined. V lost 4 bases, J lost 2 bases, and 14 bases lay in between. This CDR3 is built from 15 residues. The germline CDR1 and CDR2 sequences are MNHEY and SVGAGI.

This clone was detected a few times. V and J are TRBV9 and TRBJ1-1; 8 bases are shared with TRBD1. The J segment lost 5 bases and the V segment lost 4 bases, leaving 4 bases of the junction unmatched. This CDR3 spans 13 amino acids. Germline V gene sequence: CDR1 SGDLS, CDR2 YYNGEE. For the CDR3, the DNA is TGTGCCAGCAGCCCAACAGGGGGTACTGAAGCTTTCTTT. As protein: CASSPTGGTEAFF.

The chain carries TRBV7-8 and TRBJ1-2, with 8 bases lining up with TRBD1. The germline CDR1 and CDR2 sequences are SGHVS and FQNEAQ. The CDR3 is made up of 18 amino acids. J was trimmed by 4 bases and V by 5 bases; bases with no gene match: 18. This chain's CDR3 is CASSPRIGTGGGGYGYTF. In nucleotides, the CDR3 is TGTGCCAGCAGCCCGCGAATCGGGACAGGTGGGGGTGGCTATGGCTACACCTTC.

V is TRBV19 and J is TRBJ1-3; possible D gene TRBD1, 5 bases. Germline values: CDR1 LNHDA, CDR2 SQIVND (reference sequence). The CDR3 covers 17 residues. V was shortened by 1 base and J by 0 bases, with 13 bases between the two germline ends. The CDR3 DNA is TGTGCCAGTAGTATAGTCCCGGGACTCTCCTCTGGAAACACCATATATTTT. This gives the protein CASSIVPGLSSGNTIYF.

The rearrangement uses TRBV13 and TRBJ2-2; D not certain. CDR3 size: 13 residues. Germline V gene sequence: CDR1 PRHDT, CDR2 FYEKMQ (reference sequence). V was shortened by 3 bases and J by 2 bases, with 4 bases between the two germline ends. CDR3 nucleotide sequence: TGTGCCAGCAGCTTCACCAACACCGGGGAGCTGTTTTTT. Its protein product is CASSFTNTGELFF.

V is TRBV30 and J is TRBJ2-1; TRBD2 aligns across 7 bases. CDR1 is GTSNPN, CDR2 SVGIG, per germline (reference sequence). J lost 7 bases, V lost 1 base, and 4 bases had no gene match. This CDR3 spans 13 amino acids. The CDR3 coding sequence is TGTGCCTGGAGTGGGGCTAGCGGTAATGAGCAGTTCTTC. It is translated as CAWSGASGNEQFF.

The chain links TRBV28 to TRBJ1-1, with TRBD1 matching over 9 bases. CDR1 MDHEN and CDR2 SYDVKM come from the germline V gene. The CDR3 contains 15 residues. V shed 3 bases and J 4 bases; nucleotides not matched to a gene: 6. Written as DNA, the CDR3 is TGTGCCAGCAGTTTCCCGACAGGGGGAGCCACTGAAGCTTTCTTT. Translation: CASSFPTGGATEAFF.

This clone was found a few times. The CDR3 region is CASSSDRVPNEKLFF. The CDR3 nucleotides read TGTGCCAGCAGTTCGGACAGGGTACCTAATGAAAAACTGTTTTTT. This rearrangement joins TRBV27 to TRBJ1-4; TRBD1 matches at 8 bases. This CDR3 is 15 amino acids long. J gave up 3 bases and V 4 bases, and 4 bases lay outside the gene matches. The germline V gene encodes CDR1 MNHEY and CDR2 SMNVEV (reference sequence).

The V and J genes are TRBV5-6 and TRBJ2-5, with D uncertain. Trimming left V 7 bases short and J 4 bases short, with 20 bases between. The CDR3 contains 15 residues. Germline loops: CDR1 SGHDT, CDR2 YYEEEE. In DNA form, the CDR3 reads TGTGCCAGCCAAGACATGGGAAACCCTCGAGAGACCCAGTACTTC. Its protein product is CASQDMGNPRETQYF. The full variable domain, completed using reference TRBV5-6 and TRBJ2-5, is DAGVTQSPTHLIKTRGQQVTLRCSPKSGHDTVSWYQQALGQGPQFIFQYYEEEERQRGNFPDRFSGHQFPNYSSELNVNALLLGDSALYLCASQDMGNPRETQYFGPGTRLLVL.

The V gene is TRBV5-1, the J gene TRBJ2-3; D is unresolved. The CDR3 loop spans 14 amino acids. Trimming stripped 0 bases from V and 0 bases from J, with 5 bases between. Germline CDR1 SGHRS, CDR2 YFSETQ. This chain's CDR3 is CASSLAESTDTQYF. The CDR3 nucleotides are TGCGCCAGCAGCTTGGCTGAGAGCACAGATACGCAGTATTTT.

The CDR3 region has the DNA TGCGCCAGCAGCCCGGACAGGTGGATCTCCGAGCAGTACTTC. It is translated as CASSPDRWISEQYF. The chain couples TRBV4-1 to TRBJ2-7; 7 bases are a match to TRBD1. V lost 4 bases and J lost 6; bases outside the gene matches: 9. Per germline, CDR1 MGHRA and CDR2 YSYEKL. The CDR3 extends over 14 amino acids.

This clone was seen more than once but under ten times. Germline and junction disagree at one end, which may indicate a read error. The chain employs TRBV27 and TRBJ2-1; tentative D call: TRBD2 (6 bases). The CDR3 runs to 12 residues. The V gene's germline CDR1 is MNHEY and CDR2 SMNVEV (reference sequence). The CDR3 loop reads CASSPPRGSWVF. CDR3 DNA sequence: TGTGCCAGCAGTCCCCCGCGGGGCAGTTGGGTCTTC.

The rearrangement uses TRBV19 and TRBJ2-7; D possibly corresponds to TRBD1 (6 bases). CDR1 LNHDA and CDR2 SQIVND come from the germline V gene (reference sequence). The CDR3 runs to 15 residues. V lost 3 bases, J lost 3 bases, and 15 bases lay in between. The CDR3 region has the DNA TGTGCCAGTAGTATGTCCCCGGACAGCTTCTACGAGCAGTACTTC. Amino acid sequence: CASSMSPDSFYEQYF. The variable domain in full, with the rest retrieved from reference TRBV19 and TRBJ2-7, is DGGITQSPKYLFRKEGQNVTLSCEQNLNHDAMYWYRQDPGQGLRLIYYSQIVNDFQKGDIAEGYSVSREKKESFPLTVTSAQKNPTAFYLCASSMSPDSFYEQYFGPGTRLTVT.

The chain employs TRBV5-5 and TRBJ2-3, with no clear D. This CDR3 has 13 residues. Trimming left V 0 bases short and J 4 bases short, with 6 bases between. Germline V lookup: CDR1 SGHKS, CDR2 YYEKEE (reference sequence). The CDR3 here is CASSLGPPDTQYF. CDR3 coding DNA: TGTGCCAGCAGCTTGGGACCACCAGATACGCAGTATTTT.

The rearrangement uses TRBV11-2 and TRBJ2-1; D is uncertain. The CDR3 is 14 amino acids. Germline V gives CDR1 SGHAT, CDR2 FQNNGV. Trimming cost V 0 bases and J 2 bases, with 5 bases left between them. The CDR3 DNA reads TGTGCCAGCAGCTTAGATGGGGCCTACAATGAGCAGTTCTTC. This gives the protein CASSLDGAYNEQFF.

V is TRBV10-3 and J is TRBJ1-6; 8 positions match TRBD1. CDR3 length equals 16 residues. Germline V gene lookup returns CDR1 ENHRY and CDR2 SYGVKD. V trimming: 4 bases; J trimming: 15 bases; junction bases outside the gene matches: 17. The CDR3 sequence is CAISARRFTDREVLHF. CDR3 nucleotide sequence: TGTGCCATCAGTGCAAGACGATTTACGGACAGGGAAGTCCTCCACTTT.

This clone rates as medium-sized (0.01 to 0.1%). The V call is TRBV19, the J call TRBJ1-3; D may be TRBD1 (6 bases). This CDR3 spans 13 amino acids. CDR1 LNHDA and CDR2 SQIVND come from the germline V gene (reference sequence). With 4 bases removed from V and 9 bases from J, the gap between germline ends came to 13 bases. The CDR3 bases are TGTGCCAGTAGTAACCCAACAGGGACCACCATATATTTT. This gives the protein CASSNPTGTTIYF.